This T cell receptor (beta chain) was sequenced in a study of cytomegalovirus exposure and HLA in healthy donors. PCR primers comprised 60 Vbeta and 13 Jbeta primers. Clones were sequenced by immunoSEQ multiplex PCR, and TCRdb holds only the in-frame ones, with some missing. The top ten hold 2% to 3% of the sample, which has approximately 100,000 clones, around three quarters seen once. Per the germline V gene, CDR1 is MNHNS and CDR2 is SASEGT. V trimming: 6 bases; J trimming: 0 bases; junction bases outside the gene matches: 14. The CDR3 is made up of 18 amino acids. The TCR was taken from a female donor in good health and CMV-seronegative. The gene calls are TRBV6-1 and TRBJ1-1; TRBD1 agrees at 9 bases. Specimen: PBMCs. The CDR3 loop is CASREIQGARPMNTEAFF. The CDR3 DNA reads as TGTGCCAGCAGGGAAATACAGGGGGCGCGACCCATGAACACTGAAGCTTTCTTT.